A single sample gave rise to the 22 T cell receptor beta chains below, sequenced in a study of technical replicates of blood from several donors. This table comes from immunoSEQ multiplex PCR, and its TCRdb copy is limited to in-frame clones, with some not included. Found here are roughly 56,000 clones, roughly 95% of them singletons; the top ten hold 3% to 3.5%. Sequencing was carried out using PBMCs. The receptor source for this set is a human donor in good health. Some clones in this sample may be carry-over from other donors' samples.

The J gene is TRBJ1-1, the V gene TRBV10-3; 7 nucleotides line up with TRBD1. CDR1 is ENHRY and CDR2 is SYGVKD in the germline V gene. V dropped 0 bases and J dropped 8; count of bases not matched to a gene: 6. The CDR3 totals 14 residues. CDR3 amino acids: CAISESWAGGEAFF. CDR3 sequence (DNA): TGTGCCATCAGTGAGTCGTGGGCAGGGGGGGAAGCTTTCTTT.

This chain joins TRBV5-4 and TRBJ2-5; a weak D match, TRBD2 (6 bases). The CDR3 covers 17 residues. V lost 4 bases and J lost 0, with 19 bases in between. Germline CDR1 SGHNT, CDR2 YYREEE (reference sequence). CDR3 loop: CASSTTGRGLYQETQYF. The CDR3 region has the DNA TGTGCCAGCAGCACCACTGGGCGGGGCCTGTACCAAGAGACCCAGTACTTC.

The chain has TRBV29-1 and TRBJ1-5; D is possibly TRBD1 (6 bases). The CDR3 spans 13 residues. Deletions cut 4 bases from V and 6 bases from J, with 13 bases between. Germline lookup yields CDR1 SQVTM and CDR2 ANQGSEA. CDR3 nucleotide sequence: TGCAGCGTTGGGGAGGGGGGGCCTCAGCCCCAGCATTTT. Its protein product is CSVGEGGPQPQHF.

This sequence joins TRBV5-4 and TRBJ1-2; 7 bases map to TRBD1. The CDR3 runs to 14 residues. CDR1 SGHNT and CDR2 YYREEE come from the germline V gene (reference sequence). After removal of 4 bases from V and 4 bases from J, the junction contained 7 bases not matched to a gene. In DNA, the CDR3 is TGTGCCAGCAGCCCTGACAGGGTGAGCTATGGCTACACCTTC. It specifies CASSPDRVSYGYTF.

The CDR3 reads CASSMNRDEQFF. CDR3 sequence (DNA): TGTGCCAGTAGTATGAACAGGGATGAGCAGTTCTTC. This rearrangement joins TRBV19 to TRBJ2-1; D is perhaps TRBD1 (6 bases). From germline, CDR1 is LNHDA and CDR2 SQIVND (reference sequence). V dropped 3 bases and J dropped 8 bases, with 8 bases sitting between them. This CDR3 comprises 12 residues.

J is TRBJ2-1 and V is TRBV11-3; maybe TRBD1 (6 bases). The V end lost 5 bases, the J end lost 9 bases, and 14 bases lay between the germline ends. The CDR3 spans 13 residues. Germline V gene sequence: CDR1 SGHNT, CDR2 YENEEA. Here the CDR3 reads CASSPGQGTEQFF. The CDR3, as DNA: TGTGCCAGCAGCCCGGGACAAGGTACTGAGCAGTTCTTC.

The chain has TRBV7-9 and TRBJ1-2; D possibly corresponds to TRBD1 (6 bases). Trimming pared 6 bases from V and 0 bases from J, leaving 14 bases between. Germline V gene data show CDR1 as SEHNR and CDR2 as FQNEAQ (reference sequence). This CDR3 has 15 amino acids. The CDR3 DNA reads as TGTGCCAGCAGGAACGGGGACATCCCTAACTATGGCTACACCTTC. Translation: CASRNGDIPNYGYTF. The variable domain in full, with the rest retrieved from reference TRBV7-9 and TRBJ1-2, is DTGVSQNPRHKITKRGQNVTFRCDPISEHNRLYWYRQTLGQGPEFLTYFQNEAQLEKSRLLSDRFSAERPKGSFSTLEIQRTEQGDSAMYLCASRNGDIPNYGYTFGSGTRLTVV.

J is TRBJ2-3 and V is TRBV7-3, with D possibly TRBD2 on 5 matching bases. Deletions cut 5 bases from V and 5 bases from J, with 8 bases between. The CDR3 contains 12 residues. CDR1 and CDR2 from the germline V gene are SGHTA and FQGTGA. For the CDR3, the DNA is TGTGCCAGCAGCCCCGGACTAGATACGCAGTATTTT. It codes for CASSPGLDTQYF. Drawing the rest from reference TRBV7-3 and TRBJ2-3, the complete variable domain is GAGVSQTPSNKVTEKGKYVELRCDPISGHTALYWYRQSLGQGPEFLIYFQGTGAADDSGLPNDRFFAVRPEGSVSTLKIQRTERGDSAVYLCASSPGLDTQYFGPGTRLTVL.

The V gene is TRBV5-4, the J gene TRBJ2-5, with D possibly TRBD1 on 6 matching bases. The CDR3 covers 14 residues. The germline V gene has CDR1 SGHNT and CDR2 YYREEE (reference sequence). Trimming took off 4 bases at V and 9 bases at J, with 19 bases between the two ends. CDR3 region: CASSTLAQGQAQYF. CDR3 nucleotides: TGTGCCAGCAGCACTCTCGCACAGGGCCAGGCCCAGTACTTC.

The chain is built from TRBV4-1 and TRBJ1-2; D gene unclear. V lost 0 bases and J lost 2, with 7 bases in between. This CDR3 has 14 residues. The V gene's germline CDR1 is MGHRA and CDR2 YSYEKL. This chain's CDR3 is CASSQDAGNYGYTF. For the CDR3, the DNA is TGCGCCAGCAGCCAAGATGCGGGCAACTATGGCTACACCTTC.

The chain joins TRBV28 to TRBJ2-5; 7 nucleotides align to TRBD1. V was clipped by 5 bases and J by 5 bases; unmatched bases: 11. The CDR3 length is 15 residues. Germline V gene sequence: CDR1 MDHEN, CDR2 SYDVKM. CDR3 nucleotide sequence: TGTGCCAGCAGTCTACGAACAGGGGCGGGCGAGACCCAGTACTTC. Protein product: CASSLRTGAGETQYF.

The chain uses TRBV6-5 and TRBJ1-2; 12 bases map to TRBD1. This CDR3 has 14 residues. The J segment lost 4 bases and the V segment lost 6 bases, leaving 3 bases of the junction unmatched. Per germline, CDR1 MNHEY and CDR2 SVGAGI. The CDR3 sequence is CASSGTGGPYGYTF. In nucleotides, the CDR3 is TGTGCCAGCAGCGGGACAGGGGGCCCCTATGGCTACACCTTC.

The rearrangement links TRBV11-3 to TRBJ1-1; the match to TRBD1 covers 7 bases. Germline values: CDR1 SGHNT, CDR2 YENEEA. V was pared by 2 bases and J by 4 bases, with 1 base of the junction left unmatched. The CDR3 length is 13 residues. The CDR3 region is CASSLRQGTEAFF. The CDR3 DNA reads TGTGCCAGCAGCTTAAGACAGGGCACTGAAGCTTTCTTT.

This chain connects TRBV5-1 to TRBJ2-1; 16 nucleotides match TRBD2. Germline V CDR1 and CDR2: SGHRS, YFSETQ. Losses at the gene ends were 3 bases for V and 5 bases for J; bases not matched to a gene: 5. CDR3 size: 17 residues. The CDR3 DNA follows: TGCGCCAGCAGCTCCGGGACTAGCGGGAGGGCGAACAATGAGCAGTTCTTC. It codes for CASSSGTSGRANNEQFF.

This chain links TRBV18 with TRBJ2-5, with 11 bases identical to TRBD2. With V trimmed by 3 bases and J by 5 bases, 11 bases remained unmatched. The CDR3 covers 17 residues. Germline CDR1 is KGHSH and CDR2 is LQKENI. The CDR3 nucleotides read TGTGCCAGCTCACCCACGGGACTAGCGGTCGGAGGGGAGACCCAGTACTTC. This translates into CASSPTGLAVGGETQYF.

J is TRBJ2-1 and V is TRBV5-1, with 10 bases aligning to TRBD2. The CDR3 is 15 amino acids. Germline-derived CDR1 and CDR2 are SGHRS and YFSETQ. V shed 2 bases and J 7 bases; nucleotides not matched to a gene: 6. Written as DNA, the CDR3 is TGCGCCAGCAGCTTCAAGCGGGAGGGCCCGAATGAGCAGTTCTTC. This codes for CASSFKREGPNEQFF.

The V and J genes are TRBV5-1 and TRBJ1-1; TRBD1 agrees at 9 bases. Germline V gene lookup returns CDR1 SGHRS and CDR2 YFSETQ. Unmatched junction bases numbered 8, after V lost 3 bases and J lost 5 bases. The CDR3 consists of 15 residues. The CDR3 nucleotides read TGCGCCAGCAGCTCCGGACAGGGGAGATATACTGAAGCTTTCTTT. Translated: CASSSGQGRYTEAFF.

The chain is built from TRBV10-2 and TRBJ2-1, with 12 nucleotides matching TRBD2. This CDR3 is built from 15 residues. Germline trimming cut 8 bases from V and 9 bases from J; bases unmatched to any gene: 11. In germline, CDR1 is WSHSY, CDR2 SAAADI. CDR3 in DNA: TGCGCCAGCTGTCAGACTAGCGGGAGTCCTTTTGAGCAGTTCTTC. This translates into CASCQTSGSPFEQFF.

This chain joins TRBV7-2 and TRBJ2-5; 12 bases are a match to TRBD2. The CDR3 runs to 16 residues. Germline CDR1 SGHTA, CDR2 FQGNSA. With V trimmed by 0 bases and J by 5 bases, 4 bases remained unmatched. CDR3 in amino acids: CASSLARLAGVETQYF. CDR3 nucleotides: TGTGCCAGCAGCTTAGCCCGACTAGCGGGAGTTGAGACCCAGTACTTC. The full variable domain, rest sourced from reference TRBV7-2 and TRBJ2-5, is GAGVSQSPSNKVTEKGKDVELRCDPISGHTALYWYRQSLGQGLEFLIYFQGNSAPDKSGLPSDRFSAERTGGSVSTLTIQRTQQEDSAVYLCASSLARLAGVETQYFGPGTRLLVL.

The rearrangement links TRBV7-2 to TRBJ1-1, with D possibly being TRBD1 (6 bases). The V end lost 5 bases, the J end lost 3 bases, and 13 bases lay between the germline ends. Per the germline V gene, CDR1 is SGHTA and CDR2 is FQGNSA. CDR3 length: 14 amino acids. Here the CDR3 DNA reads TGTGCCAGCAGCACCAGGGGAGGGGACACTGAAGCTTTCTTT. It specifies CASSTRGGDTEAFF.

The rearrangement uses TRBV27 and TRBJ1-1; perhaps TRBD1 as D (6 bases). Trimming took 9 bases from V and 5 from J, leaving 19 bases between them. The CDR3 runs to 14 residues. Per the germline V gene, CDR1 is MNHEY and CDR2 is SMNVEV (reference sequence). The CDR3 DNA reads TGTGCCAGTACCGACATAGGGGGAGTTACTGAAGCTTTCTTT. Its protein product is CASTDIGGVTEAFF.

As to this clone: Here the CDR3 omits its conserved ending phenylalanine or tryptophan, so a read error is the likely source. The DNA is left out, because the CDR3 cannot be placed on it with certainty; the CDR3 is given as TCRdb lists it. The V and J genes are TRBV27 and TRBJ2-7; TRBD2 is the table's D call and was not checked against the DNA. The CDR3 extends over 12 residues, inclusive of both ends. The germline CDR1 and CDR2 sequences are MNHEY and SMNVEV (reference sequence). This CDR3 is CASSGCVAGTDI.